Below are 12 T cell receptor beta chains sequenced from a single sample in a study of T cells in Graves' hyperthyroidism and ophthalmopathy. Amplified TCR beta CDR3 regions derived from RNA transcripts. HTBI primers drove first-round RT-PCR of the TCR CDR3. Each CDR3 protein is one row after TCRdb ran MiXCR on the multiplex PCR reads. The sample consists of hundreds of thousands of distinct CDR3 sequences, about a sixth of them appearing once. Input material: blood. These TCRs come from a woman aged 18-29 years with Graves' hyperthyroidism.

This clonotype was seen at least ten times. The chain uses TRBV12-3 or TRBV12-4 and TRBJ1-1, with TRBD1 matching over 7 bases. V lost 4 bases and J lost 4; bases outside the gene matches: 3. The CDR3 has 13 amino acids. The DNA of the CDR3 is TGTGCCAGCAGTTCGACAGGGACCACTGAAGCTTTCTTT. The encoded protein is CASSSTGTTEAFF.

Points on this clonotype: This may stem from a read error, because a much larger clone lies one nucleotide away. The V call is TRBV29-1, the J call TRBJ2-1, with D possibly TRBD1 on 6 matching bases. The CDR3 has 12 amino acids. Germline V gene lookup returns CDR1 SQVTM and CDR2 ANQGSEA. The V end was cut by 2 bases, the J end by 10 bases, with 12 bases between. The CDR3 DNA reads TGCAGCGTTGAATGGGCAGGGGAAGAGCAGTTCTTC. It is translated as CSVEWAGEEQFF.

This clonotype was seen many times. The J gene is TRBJ2-7, the V gene TRBV5-1, with a tentative D call TRBD2 (5 bases). V lost 8 bases, J lost 7 bases, and 19 bases lay in between. Germline-derived CDR1 and CDR2 are SGHRS and YFSETQ. CDR3 length equals 13 residues. The chain's CDR3 is CASGDVTMEEQYF. The CDR3, as DNA: TGCGCCAGTGGCGATGTGACTATGGAGGAGCAGTACTTC.

This clonotype was seen many times. The chain has TRBV28 and TRBJ1-4, with D unresolved. V dropped 4 bases and J dropped 4 bases, with 13 bases sitting between them. Germline V gives CDR1 MDHEN, CDR2 SYDVKM. The CDR3 has 15 residues. CDR3 DNA sequence: TGTGCCAGCAGTTCCATGACCGAGAATAATGAAAAACTGTTTTTT. It encodes CASSSMTENNEKLFF.

The chain joins TRBV12-3 or TRBV12-4 to TRBJ2-3; 13 bases match TRBD2. The CDR3 covers 21 residues. The ends lost 5 bases at V and 4 bases at J; junction bases unmatched: 21. DNA of the CDR3: TGTGCCAGCAGTAAGAGGGTGGTGATTTCTCGACTAGCGGGGGGCGCAGATACGCAGTATTTT. This codes for CASSKRVVISRLAGGADTQYF.

Written as DNA, the CDR3 is TGCAGTGCTAGTCTACTAGCGGGGGTGACAACCAACAATGAGCAGTTCTTC. It translates to CSASLLAGVTTNNEQFF. The V call is TRBV20-1, the J call TRBJ2-1; 11 positions match TRBD2. The CDR3 is 17 residues long. Germline V gene sequence: CDR1 DFQATT, CDR2 SNEGSKA (reference sequence). The V segment lost 3 bases and the J segment 5 bases; nucleotides outside the gene matches: 12.

The rearrangement uses TRBV6-1 and TRBJ2-5, with a possible D match to TRBD2 (6 bases). With 2 bases removed from V and 13 bases from J, the gap between germline ends came to 20 bases. Germline lookup yields CDR1 MNHNS and CDR2 SASEGT. The CDR3 loop spans 14 amino acids. The CDR3 bases are TGTGCCAGCAGTGAACTGGCGGAGGGGTGGTGGATGTACTTC. As protein: CASSELAEGWWMYF.

The chain has TRBV6-2 or TRBV6-3 and TRBJ1-2; no definite D call. The CDR3 is 13 amino acids. Per the germline V gene, CDR1 is MNHEY and CDR2 is SVGEGT. Deletions cut 6 bases from V and 1 base from J, with 9 bases between. CDR3 nucleotides: TGTGCCAGCAGATTGACCGATAACTATGGCTACACCTTC. Residues: CASRLTDNYGYTF.

This clonotype showed up many times. V and J are TRBV4-3 and TRBJ1-5; D is ambiguous. CDR1 and CDR2 from the germline V gene are LGHNA and YSLEER. This CDR3 spans 18 amino acids. The V and J ends lost 0 bases and 3 bases respectively, with 18 bases between them. CDR3 protein: CASSQDQIPRENNQPQHF. The CDR3 nucleotides are TGCGCCAGCAGCCAAGATCAAATACCGAGGGAGAACAATCAGCCCCAGCATTTT.

Of note for this clonotype: The junction and the germline gene differ at one end; a read error may be behind it. In nucleotides, the CDR3 is TGCAGTGCTAGTGTAGGTAGCGATCAGCCCCAGCATTTT. This gives the protein CSASVGSDQPQHF. The chain employs TRBV20-1 and TRBJ1-5; D remains unclear. The length of the CDR3 is 13 residues. Germline V CDR1 and CDR2: DFQATT, SNEGSKA (reference sequence).

The CDR3 sequence is CASTPGQGIGDTQYF. In nucleotides, the CDR3 is TGTGCCAGTACCCCGGGACAGGGGATTGGAGATACGCAGTATTTT. The chain joins TRBV19 to TRBJ2-3; 10 bases map to TRBD1. Germline lookup yields CDR1 LNHDA and CDR2 SQIVND (reference sequence). This CDR3 is built from 15 residues. V dropped 7 bases and J dropped 5; count of bases not matched to a gene: 9. Variable domain in full (rest from reference TRBV19 and TRBJ2-3): DGGITQSPKYLFRKEGQNVTLSCEQNLNHDAMYWYRQDPGQGLRLIYYSQIVNDFQKGDIAEGYSVSREKKESFPLTVTSAQKNPTAFYLCASTPGQGIGDTQYFGPGTRLTVL.

The CDR3 loop is CASSERKGASGKAFF. For the CDR3, the DNA is TGTGCCAGCAGTGAGAGGAAGGGGGCGTCCGGGAAAGCTTTCTTT. The chain has TRBV2 and TRBJ1-1; 7 bases line up with TRBD1. CDR3 length: 15 amino acids. The germline CDR1 and CDR2 sequences are SNHLY and FYNNEI. J gave up 9 bases and V 3 bases, and 13 bases lay outside the gene matches.